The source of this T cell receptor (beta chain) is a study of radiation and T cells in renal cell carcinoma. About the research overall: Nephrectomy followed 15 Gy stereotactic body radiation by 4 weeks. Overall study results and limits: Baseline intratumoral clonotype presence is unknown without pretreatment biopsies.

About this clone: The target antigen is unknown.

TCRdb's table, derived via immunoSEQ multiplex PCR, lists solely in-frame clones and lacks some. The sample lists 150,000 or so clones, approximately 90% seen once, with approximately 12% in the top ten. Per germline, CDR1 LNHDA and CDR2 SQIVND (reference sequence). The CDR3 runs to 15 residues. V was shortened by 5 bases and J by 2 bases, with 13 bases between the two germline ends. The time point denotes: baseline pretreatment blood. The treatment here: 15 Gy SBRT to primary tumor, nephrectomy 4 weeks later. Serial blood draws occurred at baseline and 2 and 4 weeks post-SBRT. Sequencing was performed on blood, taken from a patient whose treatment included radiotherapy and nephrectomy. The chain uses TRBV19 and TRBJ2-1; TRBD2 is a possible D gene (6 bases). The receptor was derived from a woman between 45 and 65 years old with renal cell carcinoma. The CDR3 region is CASSGGTVTYNEQFF. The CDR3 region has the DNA TGTGCCAGTAGTGGAGGGACGGTCACCTACAATGAGCAGTTCTTC.